Each of the 27 T cell receptor beta chains below was sequenced from the same sample in a study of technical replicates of blood from a handful of donors. Profiled with immunoSEQ multiplex PCR; TCRdb holds only in-frame clones, not every one. The table includes under 15,000 clones, about 94% detected once. Sequenced: PBMCs. Source of these receptors: a human donor in good health.

The chain couples TRBV28 to TRBJ2-7, with 8 positions matching TRBD1. V was pared by 6 bases and J by 3 bases, with 4 bases of the junction left unmatched. CDR1 MDHEN and CDR2 SYDVKM come from the germline V gene. This CDR3 region has 13 residues. The CDR3 DNA reads as TGTGCCAGCAGACAGGGGGTGAACTACGAGCAGTACTTC. This sequence encodes CASRQGVNYEQYF.

V gene TRBV12-5 combines with J gene TRBJ2-1, with D possibly matching TRBD2 (5 bases). The CDR3 totals 15 residues. The germline V and J ends were trimmed by 0 bases and 0 bases, with 6 bases remaining between them. Germline V CDR1 and CDR2: LGHNT, FRNRAP. The CDR3 loop is CASGLVGSSYNEQFF. The CDR3 region has the DNA TGTGCTAGTGGTTTGGTAGGGAGCTCCTACAATGAGCAGTTCTTC.

The chain has TRBV7-2 and TRBJ2-7; TRBD1 matches 11 bases. Germline CDR1 reads SGHTA; CDR2 reads FQGNSA. Unmatched junction bases numbered 1, after V lost 4 bases and J lost 2 bases. CDR3 length equals 14 residues. The CDR3 is CASSWGQGAYEQYF. The CDR3 DNA follows: TGTGCCAGCAGCTGGGGACAGGGGGCCTACGAGCAGTACTTC.

This clone has just a few counts. V usage is TRBV2 and J usage is TRBJ2-7; the D gene is possibly TRBD1 (5 bases). Trimming took 6 bases from V and 3 from J, leaving 12 bases between them. Germline values: CDR1 SNHLY, CDR2 FYNNEI. CDR3 size: 13 residues. CDR3 DNA: TGTGCCAGCAGCCGACAGCTTTACTACGAGCAGTACTTC. It codes for CASSRQLYYEQYF.

J is TRBJ2-7 and V is TRBV6-1; 7 bases are a match to TRBD1. The CDR3 is 14 residues long. With V trimmed by 4 bases and J by 3 bases, 6 bases remained unmatched. Germline V gene sequence: CDR1 MNHNS, CDR2 SASEGT. CDR3 bases: TGTGCCAGCAGTGGTCTTACAGGGGTCTACGAGCAGTACTTC. Translated, it gives CASSGLTGVYEQYF.

The rearrangement uses TRBV11-3 and TRBJ2-1; 9 nucleotides agree with TRBD2. CDR1 and CDR2 from the germline V gene are SGHNT and YENEEA. The V gene end was trimmed by 3 bases and the J gene end by 1 base; junction bases not matched to a gene: 4. The CDR3 has 16 amino acids. The CDR3 DNA reads as TGTGCCAGCAGCTTGTTAGCGGGAGCTTCCTACAATGAGCAGTTCTTC. It is translated as CASSLLAGASYNEQFF.

The V call is TRBV6-1, the J call TRBJ2-5; D is perhaps TRBD2 (5 bases). In germline, CDR1 is MNHNS, CDR2 SASEGT. This CDR3 has 17 residues. Trimming left V 6 bases short and J 2 bases short, with 22 bases between. The CDR3 region has the DNA TGTGCCAGCAGCGAAATGGGCCTCGGGGTAGGACAAGAGACCCAGTACTTC. Its translation is CASSEMGLGVGQETQYF.

The chain couples TRBV15 to TRBJ1-5, with 7 bases aligning to TRBD1. The V gene's germline CDR1 is LNHNV and CDR2 YYDKDF (reference sequence). This CDR3 is 15 amino acids long. Germline trimming cut 0 bases from V and 6 bases from J; bases unmatched to any gene: 5. The CDR3 DNA reads TGTGCCACCAGCAGAGATGGACAGGAGGGTCAGCCCCAGCATTTT. As protein: CATSRDGQEGQPQHF.

The gene calls are TRBV5-1 and TRBJ1-2; TRBD1 might be the D (6 bases). The CDR3 runs to 16 residues. Germline V lookup: CDR1 SGHRS, CDR2 YFSETQ. V lost 3 bases to trimming and J lost 2 bases, with 17 bases between them. CDR3 loop: CASSWALDSGNYGYTF. CDR3 sequence (DNA): TGCGCCAGCAGCTGGGCTTTGGACAGCGGCAACTATGGCTACACCTTC.

The rearrangement joins TRBV6-6 to TRBJ1-4, with 9 bases matching TRBD1. The V gene's germline CDR1 is MNHNY and CDR2 SVGAGI (reference sequence). With V trimmed by 5 bases and J by 8 bases, 9 bases remained unmatched. The CDR3 has 15 residues. The CDR3 loop reads CASSVRDRVDEKLFF. Here the CDR3 DNA reads TGTGCCAGCAGTGTCCGGGACAGGGTTGACGAAAAACTGTTTTTT.

This chain links TRBV19 with TRBJ2-5, with 7 bases fitting TRBD2. V gave up 6 bases and J gave up 4 bases; unmatched junction bases: 5. CDR1 and CDR2 from the germline V gene are LNHDA and SQIVND (reference sequence). The length of the CDR3 is 13 residues. CDR3 region: CASRLAAGETQYF. CDR3 nucleotide sequence: TGTGCCAGTAGGCTAGCGGCGGGAGAGACCCAGTACTTC. Based on the CDR3 plus reference TRBV19 and TRBJ2-5, the full variable domain is DGGITQSPKYLFRKEGQNVTLSCEQNLNHDAMYWYRQDPGQGLRLIYYSQIVNDFQKGDIAEGYSVSREKKESFPLTVTSAQKNPTAFYLCASRLAAGETQYFGPGTRLLVL.

The genes are TRBV11-2 and TRBJ2-3, with TRBD2 matching 11 bases. Looked up from germline, CDR1 is SGHAT and CDR2 is FQNNGV. V shed 5 bases, J shed 5 bases, and the junction held 9 bases outside the gene matches. This CDR3 spans 16 amino acids. CDR3 region: CASSPLLAGDGDTQYF. The CDR3 bases are TGTGCCAGCAGCCCACTACTAGCGGGAGATGGAGATACGCAGTATTTT.

This clone was seen once. The V and J genes are TRBV29-1 and TRBJ2-5; maybe TRBD2 (5 bases). This CDR3 is 14 amino acids long. Trimming left V 6 bases short and J 4 bases short, with 18 bases between. Looked up from germline, CDR1 is SQVTM and CDR2 is ANQGSEA. The CDR3, as DNA: TGCAGCGTCGGCAGCGGTGGAGTGGGAGAGACCCAGTACTTC. Translated, it gives CSVGSGGVGETQYF. Full variable domain (outside the CDR3, taken from reference TRBV29-1 and TRBJ2-5): SAVISQKPSRDICQRGTSLTIQCQVDSQVTMMFWYRQQPGQSLTLIATANQGSEATYESGFVIDKFPISRPNLTFSTLTVSNMSPEDSSIYLCSVGSGGVGETQYFGPGTRLLVL.

DNA of the CDR3: TGTGCCAGTATGGAGGGGACAGCGAACACTGAAGCTTTCTTT. It yields the protein CASMEGTANTEAFF. This chain uses TRBV19 with TRBJ1-1, with TRBD1 identical over 7 bases. J was trimmed by 1 base and V by 7 bases; bases with no gene match: 6. The germline gives CDR1 LNHDA, CDR2 SQIVND (reference sequence). The CDR3 contains 14 residues.

CDR3 amino acids: CASSKQGGDTQYF. Here the CDR3 DNA reads TGTGCCAGCAGTAAACAGGGGGGAGATACGCAGTATTTT. The chain recombines TRBV2 with TRBJ2-3; 8 bases fit TRBD1. CDR1 and CDR2 (germline): SNHLY, FYNNEI. J gave up 5 bases and V 5 bases, and 3 bases lay outside the gene matches. The CDR3 is 13 residues long.

This clone was found once. V is TRBV11-2 and J is TRBJ2-7; 9 nucleotides align to TRBD2. From germline, CDR1 is SGHAT and CDR2 FQNNGV. Trimming at V came to 3 bases and at J to 4 bases, leaving 10 bases not matched to a gene. CDR3 size: 16 residues. The CDR3 bases are TGTGCCAGCAGCTTGAATTGGGGCGGGAGGGGATACGAGCAGTACTTC. It yields the protein CASSLNWGGRGYEQYF.

The chain combines TRBV6-5 with TRBJ2-7; 10 bases fit TRBD2. V lost 2 bases and J lost 0; bases outside the gene matches: 4. This CDR3 has 16 residues. From germline, CDR1 is MNHEY and CDR2 SVGAGI. CDR3: CASSYGSGRSSYEQYF. The CDR3 DNA follows: TGTGCCAGCAGTTACGGTAGCGGGAGGAGCTCCTACGAGCAGTACTTC.

The rearrangement joins TRBV5-3 to TRBJ2-1, with TRBD1 identical over 8 bases. TRBV5-3 is filed as an ORF, its function uncertain. V gave up 4 bases and J gave up 9 bases; unmatched junction bases: 15. This CDR3 has 16 amino acids. The chain's CDR3 is CARSPINWTGWIEQFF. The CDR3 bases are TGTGCCAGAAGCCCTATAAACTGGACAGGGTGGATTGAGCAGTTCTTC.

V gene TRBV2 combines with J gene TRBJ2-2; TRBD1 matches 7 bases. Trimming took 4 bases from V and 0 from J; bases not matched to a gene: 5. Germline assignment: CDR1 SNHLY and CDR2 FYNNEI. CDR3 length: 16 amino acids. The CDR3 nucleotides are TGTGCCAGCAGTGTCGATCAGGGGGCGAACACCGGGGAGCTGTTTTTT. Translation: CASSVDQGANTGELFF.

V and J are TRBV6-5 and TRBJ2-1, with D uncertain. Trimming removed 0 bases from V and 11 bases from J, with 5 bases in between. This CDR3 has 11 amino acids. Germline V gene data show CDR1 as MNHEY and CDR2 as SVGAGI. CDR3 DNA: TGTGCCAGCAGTTACTCGTACAAGCAGTTCTTC. It specifies CASSYSYKQFF.

The chain carries TRBV28 and TRBJ2-7; 9 positions agree with TRBD2. The CDR3 totals 16 residues. Germline lookup yields CDR1 MDHEN and CDR2 SYDVKM. Losses at the gene ends were 3 bases for V and 5 bases for J; bases not matched to a gene: 11. The CDR3 protein is CASSLGAGGPRDEQYF. CDR3 nucleotides: TGTGCCAGCAGTTTGGGCGCGGGAGGGCCTAGGGACGAGCAGTACTTC.

This sequence joins TRBV11-2 and TRBJ2-3, with a possible D match to TRBD2 (6 bases). The CDR3 runs to 13 residues. Germline V gives CDR1 SGHAT, CDR2 FQNNGV. Trimming removed 8 bases from V and 2 bases from J, with 11 bases in between. CDR3 amino acids: CASRGGITDTQYF. For the CDR3, the DNA is TGTGCCAGCCGTGGGGGGATCACAGATACGCAGTATTTT.

J is TRBJ2-7 and V is TRBV6-5; 7 positions match TRBD2. V shed 3 bases and J 2 bases; nucleotides not matched to a gene: 4. CDR1 is MNHEY, CDR2 SVGAGI, per germline. The CDR3 runs to 14 residues. The CDR3 sequence: CASSYTGRPYEQYF. The CDR3 region has the DNA TGTGCCAGCAGTTATACCGGGAGGCCCTACGAGCAGTACTTC.

V and J are TRBV2 and TRBJ1-4; D gene uncertain. CDR1 and CDR2 (germline): SNHLY, FYNNEI. Trimming shortened V by 3 bases and J by 8 bases, and 7 bases separated the two germline ends. CDR3 length: 12 residues. This CDR3 is CASSDSSEKLFF. CDR3 nucleotides: TGTGCCAGCAGTGACAGTAGCGAAAAACTGTTTTTT.

This clone was recorded once. The gene calls are TRBV27 and TRBJ2-7; 7 bases line up with TRBD2. This CDR3 spans 15 amino acids. V shed 2 bases, J shed 5 bases, and the junction held 9 bases outside the gene matches. The germline gives CDR1 MNHEY, CDR2 SMNVEV (reference sequence). The CDR3 DNA reads as TGTGCCAGCAGTTTACTGGGGGGAGGGAGCGACGAGCAGTACTTC. Translation gives CASSLLGGGSDEQYF.

The chain links TRBV7-9 to TRBJ2-1, with D maybe TRBD2 (5 bases). In germline, CDR1 is SEHNR, CDR2 FQNEAQ (reference sequence). The CDR3 loop spans 17 amino acids. Trimming took off 5 bases at V and 4 bases at J, with 21 bases between the two ends. The CDR3 DNA is TGTGCCAGCAGCGTAATGGGAGCCCGGACTCCTTACAATGAGCAGTTCTTC. It specifies CASSVMGARTPYNEQFF.

The chain is built from TRBV18 and TRBJ1-1, with 9 positions matching TRBD1. J gave up 4 bases and V 3 bases, and 6 bases lay outside the gene matches. From germline, CDR1 is KGHSH and CDR2 LQKENI. The CDR3 consists of 15 residues. CDR3 region: CASSPGQGSSTEAFF. The DNA of the CDR3 is TGTGCCAGCTCACCCGGACAGGGGTCTAGCACTGAAGCTTTCTTT.